The rows below give T cell receptor beta chains drawn from one sample of a study of CD8+ T cells in alopecia areata. Data came from immunoSEQ multiplex PCR; TCRdb stores just in-frame clones and leaves some out. The data show 9,500 to 15,000 clones, 50% to 60% seen once. The sample consisted of skin. The receptor set was obtained from a human donor with alopecia areata. Each CDR3 is given with its conserved first and last residue. Fields, in order: J gene, D gene, V gene, clone size, CDR3 DNA, CDR3 protein. D genes are given only for firm matches. Not every row has a clone size; where given, it reads once, few, many or a size class.

TRBJ2-7	-	TRBV28	-	TGTGCCAGCAGTAACCTCGGCGAGAGGGGTTCCTACGAGCAGTACTTC	CASSNLGERGSYEQYF
TRBJ1-5	-	TRBV7-2	-	TGTGCCAGCAGCTTCCGGCCAAATCAGCCCCAGCATTTT	CASSFRPNQPQHF
TRBJ2-1	TRBD2	TRBV11-2	-	TGTGCCAGCAGCTTGTGGCTAGCGGGAACCTACAATGAGCAGTTCTTC	CASSLWLAGTYNEQFF
TRBJ2-6	TRBD1	TRBV6-5	-	TGTGCCAGCACCGCCGGGACAGCCGGGGCCAACGTCCTGACTTTC	CASTAGTAGANVLTF
TRBJ2-2	-	TRBV6-5	once	TGTGCCAGCAGAGCGGGTAACACCGGGGAGCTGTTTTTT	CASRAGNTGELFF
TRBJ2-3	TRBD2	TRBV7-2	-	TGTGCCAGCAGCCTACTAGCGGGAGTGGCAGATACGCAGTATTTT	CASSLLAGVADTQYF
TRBJ1-5	TRBD1	TRBV28	-	TGTGCCAGCAGTTTCACGACAGGGGTCTTCAATCAGCCCCAGCATTTT	CASSFTTGVFNQPQHF
TRBJ2-5	-	TRBV11-1	-	TGTGCCAGCAGCTTAGACTGGGTTCTTTTGGGAGAGACCCAGTACTTC	CASSLDWVLLGETQYF
TRBJ2-1	TRBD2	TRBV18	few	TGTGCCAGCTCACCACGGTATAGCGGGGGGGCGCTCGATGAGCAGTTCTTC	CASSPRYSGGALDEQFF
TRBJ2-3	-	TRBV29-1	-	TGCAGCGAAAGACAGGTAGCAGGAGATACGCAGTATTTT	CSERQVAGDTQYF
TRBJ2-4	TRBD2	TRBV5-4	once	TGTGCCAGCAGGGAATTAGCGGGAGTGGCCAAAAACATTCAGTACTTC	CASRELAGVAKNIQYF
TRBJ1-5	-	TRBV12-2	-	TGTGCAAGTCGCTCCGGGACGGACAGCAATCAGCCCCAGCATTTT	CASRSGTDSNQPQHF
TRBJ2-1	-	TRBV19	-	TGTGCCAGTAGGCGAACATCCAAGGGGGTCAATGAGCAGTTCTTC	CASRRTSKGVNEQFF
TRBJ1-1	TRBD1	TRBV19	-	TGTGCCAGTAGTATATGGGACAGGGTTTCGAACACTGAAGCTTTCTTT	CASSIWDRVSNTEAFF
TRBJ2-2	-	TRBV7-2	-	TGTGCCAGCAGCTTAGTTCGGGGCACCGGGGAGCTGTTTTTT	CASSLVRGTGELFF
TRBJ2-6	-	TRBV9	-	TGTGCCAGCAGCCCTACACCAGGCCTATACTCTGGGGCCAACGTCCTGACTTTC	CASSPTPGLYSGANVLTF
TRBJ2-1	-	TRBV25-1	-	TGTGCCAGCAGTCCCCAGGGGTTGAATGAGCAGTTCTTC	CASSPQGLNEQFF
TRBJ2-7	-	TRBV10-2	-	TGCGCCAGCGCCCCAAGTGCGGGTTCCTACGAGCAGTACTTC	CASAPSAGSYEQYF
TRBJ2-3	-	TRBV5-1	-	TGCGCCAGCAGCAAAGGAGACCGCACAGATACGCAGTATTTT	CASSKGDRTDTQYF
TRBJ2-2	-	TRBV7-3	-	TGTGCCAGCAGTCTAGGACATGCCGGGGAGCTGTTTTTT	CASSLGHAGELFF
TRBJ2-3	-	TRBV19	-	TGTGCCAGTAGTACCCTCGGGTCTACTTCTTCCTCAGATACGCAGTATTTT	CASSTLGSTSSSDTQYF
TRBJ2-3	-	TRBV28	few	TGTGCCAGCAGTTTGGGTCTAGCGTATTCCGATACGCAGTATTTT	CASSLGLAYSDTQYF
TRBJ2-7	TRBD2	TRBV5-1	few	TGCGCCAGCAGCTTGAATCACCTAGCGGGAGGGCGAGAGCAGTACTTC	CASSLNHLAGGREQYF
TRBJ2-2	-	TRBV6-5	-	TGTGCCAGCAGCCGGACAGTTCCTGACACCGGGGAGCTGTTTTTT	CASSRTVPDTGELFF
TRBJ1-1	-	TRBV6-5	-	TGTGCCAGCAACCCTCAATCGGGGCGGAACACTGAAGCTTTCTTT	CASNPQSGRNTEAFF
TRBJ2-1	-	TRBV7-9	few	TGTGCCAGCAGCTTAAGCCTATTCAATGAGCAGTTCTTC	CASSLSLFNEQFF
TRBJ2-7	TRBD1	TRBV5-4	-	TGTGCCAGCAGCTTGGGGGGGACAGGGCTGACCGAGCAGTACTTC	CASSLGGTGLTEQYF
TRBJ2-1	-	TRBV15	-	TGTGCCACTAGCGGCCGGGACAGAGGTGGCAATGAGCAGTTCTTC	CATSGRDRGGNEQFF
TRBJ2-7	TRBD1	TRBV5-5	-	TGTGCCAGCAGCAGACAGGGGGCTCTGGACGAGCAGTACTTC	CASSRQGALDEQYF
TRBJ2-5	-	TRBV7-2	-	TGTGCCAGCAGCTTAGATGCCGGGGTTGTTTCTCAAGAGACCCAGTACTTC	CASSLDAGVVSQETQYF
TRBJ1-1	-	TRBV7-9	-	TGTGCCAGCAGCACAAACCAGGGGACGGGCAACACTGAAGCTTTCTTT	CASSTNQGTGNTEAFF
TRBJ2-4	TRBD1	TRBV15	-	TGTGCCACCAGCAGATATGGACAGGCATTAAACATTCAGTACTTC	CATSRYGQALNIQYF
TRBJ2-3	-	TRBV13	-	TGTGCCAGCAGCCAGACCTCGGGGGCAGAATATAGCACAGATACGCAGTATTTT	CASSQTSGAEYSTDTQYF
TRBJ2-5	-	TRBV4-1	-	TGCGCCAGCAGCCCCTTCGGGGTTCCAGAGACCCAGTACTTC	CASSPFGVPETQYF
TRBJ2-7	-	TRBV7-2	-	TGTGCCAGCAGCTTTTCGGACGGACGTAACTACGAGCAGTACTTC	CASSFSDGRNYEQYF
TRBJ2-7	-	TRBV6-5	-	TGTGCCAGCAGTTCCCTTGGGACAAGCGGTCTATACGAGCAGTACTTC	CASSSLGTSGLYEQYF
TRBJ2-2	-	TRBV5-4	-	TGTGCCAGCAGGCGATCAGCGGCCGGGGAGCTGTTTTTT	CASRRSAAGELFF
TRBJ2-3	-	TRBV10-3	-	TGTGCCATCAGTAGGACAGGCACAGATACGCAGTATTTT	CAISRTGTDTQYF
TRBJ1-1	TRBD1	TRBV28	-	TGTGCCAGCAGTTCCCGCCCCGGGACAGAGACCACTGAAGCTTTCTTT	CASSSRPGTETTEAFF
TRBJ1-4	TRBD1	TRBV10-3	-	TGTGCCATCAGCGGACAGGGGCAAAAACTGTTTTTT	CAISGQGQKLFF
TRBJ2-5	-	TRBV6-6	few	TGTGCCAGCGGTAGGGAGACCCAGTACTTC	CASGRETQYF
TRBJ2-1	-	TRBV5-1	-	TGCGCCAGCAGCTTGCCCCACAATGAGCAGTTCTTC	CASSLPHNEQFF
TRBJ2-4	-	TRBV6-5	-	TGTGCCAGTCAAAGGGGTCTAGCCAAAAACATTCAGTACTTC	CASQRGLAKNIQYF
TRBJ1-4	TRBD1	TRBV2	-	TGTGCCAGCAGTGACAAGGACAGGGCAACGTTTTCTAGAGTAAAACTGTTTTTT	CASSDKDRATFSRVKLFF
TRBJ2-7	TRBD2	TRBV7-8	-	TGTGCCAGCAGCTTACTTTTCACGACTAGCGGGAGCCACGAGCAGTACTTC	CASSLLFTTSGSHEQYF
TRBJ2-7	-	TRBV29-1	few	TGCAGCGTTGAAGTTTCTAGGCCGGACAGCTCCTACGAGCAGTACTTC	CSVEVSRPDSSYEQYF
TRBJ2-1	-	TRBV7-9	-	TGTGCCAGCAGCTTAGTATCATTATCGGGGTACATGTACAATGAGCAGTTCTTC	CASSLVSLSGYMYNEQFF
TRBJ2-5	-	TRBV14	-	TGTGCCAGCAGCCAAGAGGACTACCCATTATATGAGACCCAGTACTTC	CASSQEDYPLYETQYF
TRBJ2-7	-	TRBV5-1	-	TGCGCCAGCAGCTTCGGTCAGGGTTTGGACTCCGAGCAGTACTTC	CASSFGQGLDSEQYF
TRBJ2-5	TRBD2	TRBV7-8	-	TGTGCCAGCAAGTCTAGCGGGGGGGCCGGAGAGACCCAGTACTTC	CASKSSGGAGETQYF
TRBJ2-4	TRBD1	TRBV4-1	few	TGCGCCAGCAGCCACCCAGGACAGGCAATAGCCAAAAACATTCAGTACTTC	CASSHPGQAIAKNIQYF
TRBJ2-1	-	TRBV30	medium-sized	TGTGCCTGGAGTTACGGGGGTTCTTCCTACAATGAGCAGTTCTTC	CAWSYGGSSYNEQFF
TRBJ2-5	-	TRBV9	-	TGTGCCAGCACGAACGGGGCAGGGCTAGAGACCCAGTACTTC	CASTNGAGLETQYF
TRBJ2-1	-	TRBV30	-	TGTGCCTGGACAGGTGGGGCAGAGCAGTTCTTC	CAWTGGAEQFF
TRBJ1-3	-	TRBV28	-	TGTGCCAGCGGATTGGGGGGGACTGGAAACACCATATATTTT	CASGLGGTGNTIYF